A selection of T cell receptor beta chains follows, all from one sample in a study of blood T cell repertoires in COVID-19. Clones were read by immunoSEQ multiplex PCR, and TCRdb kept only the in-frame ones, dropping some. The sample carries 150,000 to 200,000 clones, around 86% recorded once. The sequenced sample consisted of PBMCs or T cells enriched from blood (not recorded which). Receptor source: a woman between 40 and 50 years old in a cohort exposed to, infected with or recovered from COVID-19 (not recorded which). CDR3s include the opening cysteine and the closing phenylalanine or tryptophan. D genes are given only for firm matches. The size entry is marked missing in some rows and otherwise reads once, few, many or a size class.

CDR3 length	D gene	clone size	V gene	J gene	CDR3 DNA	CDR3 protein
15	NA	few	TRBV11-2	TRBJ1-3	TGTGCCAGCAGCCCTACCTGGGGGCTTGGAAACACCATATATTTT	CASSPTWGLGNTIYF
12	TRBD1	NA	TRBV28	TRBJ1-4	TGTGCCAGCGGGACAGGGAATGAAAAACTGTTTTTT	CASGTGNEKLFF
13	NA	NA	TRBV4-1	TRBJ2-7	TGCGCCAGCAGCCGAGGAGGGCGCGACGAGCAGTACTTC	CASSRGGRDEQYF
14	TRBD1	NA	TRBV28	TRBJ1-4	TGTGCCAGCACCCGACAGGGGATTAATGAAAAACTGTTTTTT	CASTRQGINEKLFF
14	NA	NA	TRBV4-2	TRBJ1-2	TGTGCCAGCACTTTAAGGGGCAACAACTATGGCTACACCTTC	CASTLRGNNYGYTF
13	TRBD1	many	TRBV6-5	TRBJ1-1	TGTGCCAGCAGGAAGACAGGGGACACTGAAGCTTTCTTT	CASRKTGDTEAFF
14	TRBD1	NA	TRBV19	TRBJ2-7	TGTGCCAGTAGTATTTATGGGACAGCCTACGAGCAGTACTTC	CASSIYGTAYEQYF
13	NA	NA	TRBV24-1	TRBJ2-4	TGTGCCACCAGTGATGACAGAGAAAACATTCAGTACTTC	CATSDDRENIQYF
17	TRBD2	NA	TRBV9	TRBJ2-5	TGTGCCAGCAGCTCCCCTCGGGGGGAAGGGCCGGAAGAGACCCAGTACTTC	CASSSPRGEGPEETQYF
16	NA	NA	TRBV13	TRBJ2-1	TGTGCCAGCAGCTTATATGAGACTAGGAATTTCTATGAGCAGTTCTTC	CASSLYETRNFYEQFF
15	NA	NA	TRBV11-2	TRBJ2-7	TGTGCCAGCAGCTTCCGACTGGGCTCGGGGAGAGAGCAGTACTTC	CASSFRLGSGREQYF
17	NA	few	TRBV4-1	TRBJ2-7	TGCGCCAGCAGCCAAGATAGATCCCAGGATTCGGCCGACGAGCAGTACTTC	CASSQDRSQDSADEQYF
14	TRBD1	NA	TRBV6-2/TRBV6-3	TRBJ1-5	TGTGCCAGCAGTGCCCGGACAGGGGGACAGCCCCAGCATTTT	CASSARTGGQPQHF
18	NA	NA	TRBV9	TRBJ1-3	TGTGCCAGCAGCGTAGCTGCAGGCCAAGCTGACTCTGGAAACACCATATATTTT	CASSVAAGQADSGNTIYF
16	TRBD1	once	TRBV4-1	TRBJ1-5	TGCGCCAGCAGCCAAGGGGTAGACAGGGGAGGAGAGCCCCAGCATTTT	CASSQGVDRGGEPQHF
12	NA	NA	TRBV18	TRBJ2-7	TGTGCCAGCTCACCGGACACGGGCGAGCAGTACTTC	CASSPDTGEQYF
14	NA	once	TRBV28	TRBJ1-5	TGTGCCAGCAGCGGGGGTAGGGGCAATCAGCCCCAGCATTTT	CASSGGRGNQPQHF
12	NA	NA	TRBV28	TRBJ1-4	TGTGCCAGCAGTAATTCAGGGGTAAAACTGTTTTTT	CASSNSGVKLFF
16	TRBD1	NA	TRBV24-1	TRBJ2-7	TGTGCCACCAGTGACTCCAGAACCGGGACAGGCTACGAGCAGTACTTC	CATSDSRTGTGYEQYF
16	TRBD1	NA	TRBV15	TRBJ1-2	TGTGCCACCAGCAGTAGACAGGGGATCCCCCCCTATGGCTACACCTTC	CATSSRQGIPPYGYTF
12	NA	NA	TRBV7-9	TRBJ1-6	TGTGCCAGCAGCAGTATTCAGGGTCCCCTCCACTTT	CASSSIQGPLHF
12	NA	NA	TRBV7-9	TRBJ1-1	TGTGCCAGCAGCTTGGGCACCAATGAAGCTTTCTTT	CASSLGTNEAFF
13	NA	once	TRBV28	TRBJ1-2	TGTGCCAGCAGTCCGAGGGGGGGTAATGGCTACACCTTC	CASSPRGGNGYTF